This entry lists 20 T cell receptor beta chains sequenced from one sample in a study of technical replicates of blood from several donors. The data were produced by immunoSEQ multiplex PCR, yet TCRdb's version contains in-frame clones alone and is incomplete. The table records about 60,000 clones, 80% to 90% of them present only once. Sample: PBMCs. The receptors were gathered from a human donor in good health. Some clones in this sample may be carry-over from other donors' samples.

This chain joins TRBV5-4 and TRBJ2-2, with 8 bases that match TRBD2. The CDR3 consists of 16 residues. Germline-derived CDR1 and CDR2 are SGHNT and YYREEE (reference sequence). Unmatched junction bases numbered 5, after V lost 2 bases and J lost 2 bases. The CDR3 DNA reads as TGTGCCAGCAGCTTTACTAGCGGTTTCAACACCGGGGAGCTGTTTTTT. Residues: CASSFTSGFNTGELFF.

The gene calls are TRBV4-3 and TRBJ2-7, with D perhaps TRBD1 (6 bases). V was trimmed by 0 bases and J by 3 bases, leaving 12 bases between them. Germline loops: CDR1 LGHNA, CDR2 YSLEER. The CDR3 sequence is 15 residues long. CDR3 in DNA: TGCGCCAGCAGCCAAGATCCCACAGGGCTCTACGAGCAGTACTTC. Translation: CASSQDPTGLYEQYF.

This chain uses TRBV5-8 with TRBJ2-3, with D unclear. The germline CDR1 and CDR2 sequences are SGHTS and YDEGEE. V was trimmed by 1 base and J by 0 bases, leaving 18 bases between them. There are 18 residues in the CDR3. In DNA form, the CDR3 reads TGTGCCAGCAGCTTGTATATGGCGGCATATACTAGCACAGATACGCAGTATTTT. It codes for CASSLYMAAYTSTDTQYF. The complete variable domain, with remaining parts taken from reference TRBV5-8 and TRBJ2-3, reads EAGVTQSPTHLIKTRGQQATLRCSPISGHTSVYWYQQALGLGLQFLLWYDEGEERNRGNFPPRFSGRQFPNYSSELNVNALELEDSALYLCASSLYMAAYTSTDTQYFGPGTRLTVL.

This rearrangement joins TRBV30 to TRBJ1-2, with TRBD1 identical over 9 bases. J was trimmed by 7 bases and V by 2 bases; bases with no gene match: 14. Germline values: CDR1 GTSNPN, CDR2 SVGIG (reference sequence). This CDR3 contains 16 residues. The CDR3 coding sequence is TGTGCCTGGAGTCAAGGAGCCTCGGGACAGGGCTTTGGCTACACCTTC. Translated, it gives CAWSQGASGQGFGYTF.

CDR3 protein: CASSQDWGTDYEQYF. The DNA of the CDR3 is TGCGCCAGCAGCCAAGACTGGGGGACTGACTACGAGCAGTACTTC. This rearrangement joins TRBV4-1 to TRBJ2-7; D is possibly TRBD2 (6 bases). The germline V and J ends were trimmed by 0 bases and 3 bases, with 12 bases remaining between them. Germline V CDR1 and CDR2: MGHRA, YSYEKL. The CDR3 extends over 15 amino acids.

This clone was detected ten times or more. V usage is TRBV7-2 and J usage is TRBJ1-1; unclear D gene. V was cut by 2 bases and J by 1 base, with 5 bases left in between. Looked up from germline, CDR1 is SGHTA and CDR2 is FQGNSA. The CDR3 loop spans 13 amino acids. CDR3 sequence reads: CASSLRGNTEAFF. DNA of the CDR3: TGTGCCAGCAGCTTAAGAGGGAACACTGAAGCTTTCTTT.

CDR3 in DNA: TGTGCCAGCAGCTCCTGGACTAGCGGGGGGCCCGGGGAGCTGTTTTTT. Amino acids: CASSSWTSGGPGELFF. The rearrangement uses TRBV5-4 and TRBJ2-2; 14 bases are a match to TRBD2. The CDR3 totals 16 residues. CDR1 SGHNT and CDR2 YYREEE come from the germline V gene (reference sequence). Unmatched junction bases numbered 4, after V lost 3 bases and J lost 6 bases.

This clone came up a few times. The chain joins TRBV7-6 to TRBJ1-6; TRBD1 matches 8 bases. Germline lookup yields CDR1 SGHVS and CDR2 FNYEAQ. The CDR3 extends over 16 amino acids. Germline trimming cut 1 base from V and 9 bases from J; bases unmatched to any gene: 8. CDR3 bases: TGTGCCAGCAGCTTAGAGGCAGGGGGCAATGGTTCACCCCTCCACTTT. Protein: CASSLEAGGNGSPLHF. Full variable domain (missing parts from reference TRBV7-6 and TRBJ1-6): GAGVSQSPRYKVTKRGQDVALRCDPISGHVSLYWYRQALGQGPEFLTYFNYEAQQDKSGLPNDRFSAERPEGSISTLTIQRTEQRDSAMYRCASSLEAGGNGSPLHFGNGTRLTVT.

The rearrangement joins TRBV27 to TRBJ1-4; 8 bases fit TRBD1. Germline CDR1 is MNHEY and CDR2 is SMNVEV (reference sequence). The ends lost 8 bases at V and 2 bases at J; junction bases unmatched: 7. This CDR3 has 15 residues. This CDR3 is CASGRTGFTNEKLFF. As DNA, the CDR3 is TGTGCCAGCGGACGGACAGGGTTTACTAATGAAAAACTGTTTTTT.

This clone was observed a handful of times. The chain employs TRBV5-5 and TRBJ1-1; D gene uncertain. V lost 3 bases and J 5 bases, leaving 11 bases between the germline ends. This CDR3 spans 13 amino acids. Germline V gives CDR1 SGHKS, CDR2 YYEKEE (reference sequence). The CDR3 reads CASSWSGQTEAFF. The CDR3 DNA reads TGTGCCAGCAGCTGGAGCGGGCAGACTGAAGCTTTCTTT. The variable domain in full, with the rest retrieved from reference TRBV5-5 and TRBJ1-1, is DAGVTQSPTHLIKTRGQQVTLRCSPISGHKSVSWYQQVLGQGPQFIFQYYEKEERGRGNFPDRFSARQFPNYSSELNVNALLLGDSALYLCASSWSGQTEAFFGQGTRLTVV.

This clone appeared once. The rearrangement uses TRBV27 and TRBJ1-6; 10 nucleotides match TRBD1. This CDR3 is built from 18 residues. CDR1 is MNHEY, CDR2 SMNVEV, per germline (reference sequence). V was clipped by 6 bases and J by 7 bases; unmatched bases: 15. This chain's CDR3 is CASSYATGTGVGNSPLHF. The CDR3 DNA reads TGTGCCAGCAGCTACGCCACCGGGACAGGGGTCGGAAATTCACCCCTCCACTTT.

The genes are TRBV4-3 and TRBJ2-2; 13 nucleotides match TRBD2. CDR1 is LGHNA and CDR2 is YSLEER in the germline V gene. J lost 6 bases, V lost 0 bases, and 1 base had no gene match. This CDR3 has 16 residues. CDR3 DNA sequence: TGCGCCAGCAGCCAAGAACTAGCGGGAGGGGCCGGGGAGCTGTTTTTT. Translated, it gives CASSQELAGGAGELFF.

This chain connects TRBV18 to TRBJ2-7; D call uncertain. Trimming shortened V by 4 bases and J by 2 bases, and 3 bases separated the two germline ends. Germline CDR1 KGHSH, CDR2 LQKENI. This CDR3 contains 11 residues. The CDR3 loop is CASSLAYEQYF. The DNA of the CDR3 is TGTGCCAGCTCACTAGCCTACGAGCAGTACTTC. The variable domain in full, with the rest retrieved from reference TRBV18 and TRBJ2-7, is NAGVMQNPRHLVRRRGQEARLRCSPMKGHSHVYWYRQLPEEGLKFMVYLQKENIIDESGMPKERFSAEFPKEGPSILRIQQVVRGDSAAYFCASSLAYEQYFGPGTRLTVT.

The V and J genes are TRBV5-1 and TRBJ2-5, with TRBD1 identical over 9 bases. Germline V gene lookup returns CDR1 SGHRS and CDR2 YFSETQ. V was pared by 0 bases and J by 4 bases, with 7 bases of the junction left unmatched. The CDR3 totals 16 residues. The CDR3 sequence is CASSLAGQGLGETQYF. DNA of the CDR3: TGCGCCAGCAGCTTGGCCGGACAGGGGCTGGGAGAGACCCAGTACTTC.

This chain uses TRBV6-6 with TRBJ2-7, with 7 bases lining up with TRBD1. The V gene's germline CDR1 is MNHNY and CDR2 SVGAGI (reference sequence). The trim removed 5 bases at V and 7 bases at J, leaving 5 bases unmatched. The CDR3 extends over 12 amino acids. The DNA of the CDR3 is TGTGCCAGCAGTCGGGACAGAAGAGAGCAGTACTTC. Its translation: CASSRDRREQYF.

The chain recombines TRBV5-4 with TRBJ1-2, with 7 bases aligning to TRBD1. CDR3 length equals 15 residues. V shed 4 bases and J 8 bases; nucleotides not matched to a gene: 14. Looked up from germline, CDR1 is SGHNT and CDR2 is YYREEE (reference sequence). CDR3 amino acids: CASSPTSDRTGGYTF. The CDR3 DNA reads TGTGCCAGCAGCCCCACCTCTGACAGGACAGGAGGCTACACCTTC.

The V and J genes are TRBV9 and TRBJ2-5, with 7 positions matching TRBD1. The J segment lost 5 bases and the V segment lost 2 bases, leaving 6 bases of the junction unmatched. The CDR3 loop spans 14 amino acids. CDR1 and CDR2 (germline): SGDLS, YYNGEE. This CDR3 reads CASSVFRGHETQYF. Here the CDR3 DNA reads TGTGCCAGCAGCGTGTTTAGGGGGCACGAGACCCAGTACTTC.

The chain links TRBV7-7 to TRBJ1-1, with D maybe TRBD1 (6 bases). This CDR3 region has 13 residues. Germline CDR1 SSHAT, CDR2 FNYEAQ (reference sequence). Trimming left V 6 bases short and J 5 bases short, with 13 bases between. CDR3 in DNA: TGTGCCAGCAGTAGACAGGACGGAACTGAAGCTTTCTTT. Its protein is CASSRQDGTEAFF.

This chain links TRBV14 with TRBJ1-6, with D perhaps TRBD1 (6 bases). Germline values: CDR1 SGHDN, CDR2 FVKESK. Trimming removed 4 bases at V and 7 bases at J, with 8 bases between. This CDR3 contains 13 residues. DNA for the CDR3: TGTGCCAGCAGCCGAGGACAGAATTCACCCCTCCACTTT. It is translated as CASSRGQNSPLHF.

J is TRBJ2-5 and V is TRBV6-6, with D maybe TRBD2 (5 bases). Germline assignment: CDR1 MNHNY and CDR2 SVGAGI (reference sequence). The V and J ends lost 0 bases and 0 bases respectively, with 8 bases between them. This CDR3 is built from 15 residues. The CDR3 loop reads CASSYSREDQETQYF. CDR3 sequence (DNA): TGTGCCAGCAGTTACTCGAGGGAAGACCAAGAGACCCAGTACTTC.